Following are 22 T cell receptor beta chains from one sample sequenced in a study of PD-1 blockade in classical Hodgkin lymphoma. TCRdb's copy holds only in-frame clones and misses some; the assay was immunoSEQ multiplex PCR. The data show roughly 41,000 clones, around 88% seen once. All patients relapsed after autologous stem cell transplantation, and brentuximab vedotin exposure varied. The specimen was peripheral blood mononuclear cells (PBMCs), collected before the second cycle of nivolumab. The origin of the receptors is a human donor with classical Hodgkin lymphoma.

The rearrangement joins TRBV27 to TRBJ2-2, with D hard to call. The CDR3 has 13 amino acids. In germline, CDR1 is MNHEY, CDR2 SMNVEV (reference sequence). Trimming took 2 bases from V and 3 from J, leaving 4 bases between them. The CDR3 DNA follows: TGTGCCAGCAGTTTAAGGTACACCGGGGAGCTGTTTTTT. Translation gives CASSLRYTGELFF.

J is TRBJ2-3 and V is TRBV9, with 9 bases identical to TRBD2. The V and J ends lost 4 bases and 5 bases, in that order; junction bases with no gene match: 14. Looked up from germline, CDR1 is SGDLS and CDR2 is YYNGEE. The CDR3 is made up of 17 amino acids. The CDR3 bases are TGTGCCAGCAGCCCGACGCATAGCGGGAGTTTGAAAGATACGCAGTATTTT. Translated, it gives CASSPTHSGSLKDTQYF.

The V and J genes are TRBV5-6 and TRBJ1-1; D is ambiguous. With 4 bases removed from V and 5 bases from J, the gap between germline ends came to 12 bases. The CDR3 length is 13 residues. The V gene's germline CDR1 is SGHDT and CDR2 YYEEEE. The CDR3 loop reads CASSQWVGTEAFF. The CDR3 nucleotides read TGTGCCAGCAGCCAATGGGTAGGTACTGAAGCTTTCTTT.

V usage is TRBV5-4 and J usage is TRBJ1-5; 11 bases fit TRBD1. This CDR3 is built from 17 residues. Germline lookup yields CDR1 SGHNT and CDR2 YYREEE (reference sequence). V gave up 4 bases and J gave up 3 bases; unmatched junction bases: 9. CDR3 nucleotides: TGTGCCAGCAGCACGGGGACAGGGGGAACCGACAATCAGCCCCAGCATTTT. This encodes CASSTGTGGTDNQPQHF.

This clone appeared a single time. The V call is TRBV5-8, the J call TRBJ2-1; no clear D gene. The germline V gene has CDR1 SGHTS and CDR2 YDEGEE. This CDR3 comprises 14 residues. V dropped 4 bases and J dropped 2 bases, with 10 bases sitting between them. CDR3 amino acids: CASSVRTPYNEQFF. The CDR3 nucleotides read TGTGCCAGCAGCGTGAGGACCCCCTACAATGAGCAGTTCTTC.

CDR3 residues: CASSRQPNTEAFF. CDR3 DNA sequence: TGTGCCAGCAGTAGACAGCCAAACACTGAAGCTTTCTTT. The rearrangement joins TRBV25-1 to TRBJ1-1, with D possibly TRBD1 on 5 matching bases. Germline CDR1 and CDR2: MGHDK and SYGVNS. Deletions cut 5 bases from V and 2 bases from J, with 9 bases between. CDR3 length: 13 residues.

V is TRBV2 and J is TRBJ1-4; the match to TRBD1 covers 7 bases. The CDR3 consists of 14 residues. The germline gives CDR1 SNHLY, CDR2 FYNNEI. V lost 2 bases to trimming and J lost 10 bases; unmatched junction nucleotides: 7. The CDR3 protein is CASSETGERRKLFF. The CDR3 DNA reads TGTGCCAGCAGTGAAACAGGGGAGCGGCGAAAACTGTTTTTT.

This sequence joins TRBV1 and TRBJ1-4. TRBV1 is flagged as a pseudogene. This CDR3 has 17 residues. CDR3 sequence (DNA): TGCACCAGCAGACCCGACGCCCGGTGCTACACTAATGAAAAACTGTTTTTT. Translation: CTSRPDARCYTNEKLFF.

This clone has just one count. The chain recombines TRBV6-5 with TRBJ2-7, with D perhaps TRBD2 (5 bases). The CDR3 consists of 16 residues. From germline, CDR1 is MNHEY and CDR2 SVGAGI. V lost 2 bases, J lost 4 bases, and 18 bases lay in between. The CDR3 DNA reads TGTGCCAGCAGTTACCGAGGGCCGGATTCCGCGTACGAGCAGTACTTC. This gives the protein CASSYRGPDSAYEQYF.

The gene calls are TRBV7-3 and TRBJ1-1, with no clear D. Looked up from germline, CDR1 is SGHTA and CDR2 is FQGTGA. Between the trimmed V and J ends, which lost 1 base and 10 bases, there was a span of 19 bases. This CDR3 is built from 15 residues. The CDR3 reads CASSLSSGITHPAFF. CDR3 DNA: TGTGCCAGCAGCTTAAGTTCGGGGATAACCCACCCAGCTTTCTTT.

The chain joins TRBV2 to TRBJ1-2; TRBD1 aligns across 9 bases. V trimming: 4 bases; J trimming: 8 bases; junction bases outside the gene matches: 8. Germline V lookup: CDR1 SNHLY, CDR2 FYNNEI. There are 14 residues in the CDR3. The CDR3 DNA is TGTGCCAGCAGTGCTCTGGGACAGGGAGACGGCTACACCTTC. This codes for CASSALGQGDGYTF.

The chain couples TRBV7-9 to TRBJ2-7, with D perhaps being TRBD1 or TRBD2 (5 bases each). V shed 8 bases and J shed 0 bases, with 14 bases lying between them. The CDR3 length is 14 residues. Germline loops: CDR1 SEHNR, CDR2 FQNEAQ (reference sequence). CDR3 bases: TGTGCCAGCTCGGGGCGATTCAGCTCCTACGAGCAGTACTTC. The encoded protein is CASSGRFSSYEQYF.

As DNA, the CDR3 is TGCGCCAGCAGCCAAGGGACTAGCGGTTTCTACGAGCAGTACTTC. It encodes CASSQGTSGFYEQYF. The rearrangement links TRBV4-1 to TRBJ2-7; TRBD2 matches 10 bases. The CDR3 sequence is 15 residues long. Trimming at V came to 1 base and at J to 3 bases, leaving 3 bases not matched to a gene. The germline V gene has CDR1 MGHRA and CDR2 YSYEKL.

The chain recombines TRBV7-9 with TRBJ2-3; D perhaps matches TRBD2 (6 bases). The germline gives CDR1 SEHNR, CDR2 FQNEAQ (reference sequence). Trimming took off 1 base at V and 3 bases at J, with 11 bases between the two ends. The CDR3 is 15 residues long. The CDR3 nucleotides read TGTGCCAGCAGCTTAGACGGGAGACCGACAGATACGCAGTATTTT. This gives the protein CASSLDGRPTDTQYF.

The CDR3, as DNA: TGTGCCAGCAGCTTAAAACTACAGGATCACACCGGGGAGCTGTTTTTT. It codes for CASSLKLQDHTGELFF. J is TRBJ2-2 and V is TRBV11-2; D possibly corresponds to TRBD1 (5 bases). Trimming removed 2 bases at V and 3 bases at J, with 13 bases between. Germline V gene sequence: CDR1 SGHAT, CDR2 FQNNGV. This CDR3 is 16 amino acids long. Filled out from reference TRBV11-2 and TRBJ2-2, the complete variable domain reads EAGVAQSPRYKIIEKRQSVAFWCNPISGHATLYWYQQILGQGPKLLIQFQNNGVVDDSQLPKDRFSAERLKGVDSTLKIQPAKLEDSAVYLCASSLKLQDHTGELFFGEGSRLTVL.

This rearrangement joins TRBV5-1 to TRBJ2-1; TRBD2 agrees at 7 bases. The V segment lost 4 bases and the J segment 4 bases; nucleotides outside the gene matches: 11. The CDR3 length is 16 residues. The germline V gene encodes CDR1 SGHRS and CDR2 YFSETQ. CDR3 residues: CASSHEERGIYNEQFF. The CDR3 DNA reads TGCGCCAGCAGCCATGAAGAGCGGGGAATATACAATGAGCAGTTCTTC.

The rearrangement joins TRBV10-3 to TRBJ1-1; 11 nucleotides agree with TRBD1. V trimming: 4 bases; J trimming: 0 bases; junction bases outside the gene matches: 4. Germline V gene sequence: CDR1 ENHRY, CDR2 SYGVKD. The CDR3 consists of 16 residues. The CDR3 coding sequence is TGTGCCATCAGTGGGACAGGGGGCTTTTTGAACACTGAAGCTTTCTTT. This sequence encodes CAISGTGGFLNTEAFF.

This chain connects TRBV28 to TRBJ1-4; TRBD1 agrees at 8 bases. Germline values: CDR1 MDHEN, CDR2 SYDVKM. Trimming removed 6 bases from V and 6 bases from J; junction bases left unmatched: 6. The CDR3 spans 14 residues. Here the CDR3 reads CASSPGGWYEKLFF. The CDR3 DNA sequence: TGTGCCAGCAGCCCAGGGGGCTGGTATGAAAAACTGTTTTTT.

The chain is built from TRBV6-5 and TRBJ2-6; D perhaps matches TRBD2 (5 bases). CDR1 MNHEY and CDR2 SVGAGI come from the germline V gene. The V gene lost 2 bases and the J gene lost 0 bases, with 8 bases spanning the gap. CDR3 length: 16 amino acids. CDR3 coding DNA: TGTGCCAGCAGTTACGGACGGGGCTCTGGGGCCAACGTCCTGACTTTC. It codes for CASSYGRGSGANVLTF.

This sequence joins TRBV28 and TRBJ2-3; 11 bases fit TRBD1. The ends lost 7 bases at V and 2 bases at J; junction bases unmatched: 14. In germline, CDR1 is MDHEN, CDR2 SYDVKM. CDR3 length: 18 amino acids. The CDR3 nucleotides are TGTGCCAGCATTCCGGGACAGGGGGAGCGATGGGACACAGATACGCAGTATTTT. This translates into CASIPGQGERWDTDTQYF.

The CDR3 here is CASSKARLDRGQISNQPQHF. CDR3 DNA sequence: TGTGCCAGCAGCAAAGCCCGCCTTGACAGGGGGCAGATTAGCAATCAGCCCCAGCATTTT. This chain joins TRBV21-1 and TRBJ1-5; the table's D call, TRBD1, has no DNA check behind it. TRBV21-1 is assigned pseudogene status. The CDR3 totals 20 residues.

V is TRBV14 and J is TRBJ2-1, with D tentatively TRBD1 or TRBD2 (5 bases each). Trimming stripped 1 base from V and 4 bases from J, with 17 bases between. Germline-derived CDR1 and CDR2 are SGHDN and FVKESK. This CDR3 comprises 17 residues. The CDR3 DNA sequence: TGTGCCAGCAGCCAAGGCCCGGGGCGGCGAACTTACAATGAGCAGTTCTTC. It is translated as CASSQGPGRRTYNEQFF.